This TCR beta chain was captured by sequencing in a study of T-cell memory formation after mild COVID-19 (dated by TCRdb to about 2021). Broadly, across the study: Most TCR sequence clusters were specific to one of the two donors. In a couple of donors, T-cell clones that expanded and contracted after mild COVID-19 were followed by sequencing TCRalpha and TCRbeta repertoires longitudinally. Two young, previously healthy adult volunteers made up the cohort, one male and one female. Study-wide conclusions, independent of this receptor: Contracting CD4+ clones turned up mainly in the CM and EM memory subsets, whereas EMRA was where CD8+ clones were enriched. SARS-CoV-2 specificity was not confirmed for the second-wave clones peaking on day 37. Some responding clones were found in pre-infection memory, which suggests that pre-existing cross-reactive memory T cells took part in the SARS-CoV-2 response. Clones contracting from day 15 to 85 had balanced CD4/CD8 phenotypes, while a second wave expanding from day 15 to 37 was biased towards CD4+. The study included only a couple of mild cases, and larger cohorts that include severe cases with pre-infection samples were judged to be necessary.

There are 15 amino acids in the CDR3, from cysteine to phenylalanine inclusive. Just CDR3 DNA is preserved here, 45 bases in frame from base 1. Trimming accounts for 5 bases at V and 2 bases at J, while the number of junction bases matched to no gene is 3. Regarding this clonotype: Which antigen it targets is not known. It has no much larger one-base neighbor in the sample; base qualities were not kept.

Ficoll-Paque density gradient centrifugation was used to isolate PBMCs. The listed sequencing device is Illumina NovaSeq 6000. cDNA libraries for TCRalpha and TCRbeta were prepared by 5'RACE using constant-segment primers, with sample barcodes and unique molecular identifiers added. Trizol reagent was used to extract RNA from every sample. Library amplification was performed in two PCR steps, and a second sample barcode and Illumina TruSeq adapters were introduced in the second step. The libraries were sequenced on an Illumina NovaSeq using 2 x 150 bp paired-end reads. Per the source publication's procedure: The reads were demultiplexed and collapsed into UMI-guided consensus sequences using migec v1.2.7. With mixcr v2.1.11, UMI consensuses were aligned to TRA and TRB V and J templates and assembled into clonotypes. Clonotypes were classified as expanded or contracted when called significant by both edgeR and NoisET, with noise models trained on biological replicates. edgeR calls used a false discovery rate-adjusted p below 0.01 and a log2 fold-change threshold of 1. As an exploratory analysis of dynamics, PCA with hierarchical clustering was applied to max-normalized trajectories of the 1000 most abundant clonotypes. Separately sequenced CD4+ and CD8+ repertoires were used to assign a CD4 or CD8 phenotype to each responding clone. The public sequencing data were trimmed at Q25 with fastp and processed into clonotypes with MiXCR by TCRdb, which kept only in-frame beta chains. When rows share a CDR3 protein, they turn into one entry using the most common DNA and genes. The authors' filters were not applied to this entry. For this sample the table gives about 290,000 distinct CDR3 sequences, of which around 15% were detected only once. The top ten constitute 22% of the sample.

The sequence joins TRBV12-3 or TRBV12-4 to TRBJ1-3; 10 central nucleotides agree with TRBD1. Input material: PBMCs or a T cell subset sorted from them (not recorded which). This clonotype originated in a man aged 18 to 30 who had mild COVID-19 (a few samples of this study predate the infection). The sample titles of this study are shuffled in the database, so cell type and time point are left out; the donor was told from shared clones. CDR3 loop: CASSRDRGAGNTIYF. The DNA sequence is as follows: TGTGCCAGCAGTCGGGACAGGGGCGCTGGAAACACCATATATTTT.